This paragraph reports one TCR beta chain. The ends lost 5 bases at V and 4 bases at J; junction bases unmatched: 7. Germline V gives CDR1 LGHDT, CDR2 YNNKEL (reference sequence). The CDR3 runs 16 residues. This sample stems from a study of blood T cell repertoires in COVID-19. As for the study in general: Acute and convalescent COVID-19 samples came from the United States, Italy and Spain.

As processed by the authors: Estimates of nucleated cell counts were drawn from the amplification of reference gene primers. Assay used: immunoSEQ multiplex PCR; TCRdb lists only in-frame clones, some missing. V and J calls plus clone size are reproduced from that table; the DNA served to infer D and trimming. The sample has about 140,000 clones; around 78% are singletons. Sequencing was carried out using peripheral blood. The J gene is TRBJ2-3, the V gene TRBV3-1 (or the pseudogene TRBV3-2); TRBD2 matches at 12 bases. The TCR sequence derives from a woman older than 75 with active or convalescent COVID-19. CDR3 protein: CASSATSGGFADTQYF. The CDR3 nucleotides read TGTGCCAGCAGCGCTACTAGCGGGGGGTTCGCAGATACGCAGTATTTT.